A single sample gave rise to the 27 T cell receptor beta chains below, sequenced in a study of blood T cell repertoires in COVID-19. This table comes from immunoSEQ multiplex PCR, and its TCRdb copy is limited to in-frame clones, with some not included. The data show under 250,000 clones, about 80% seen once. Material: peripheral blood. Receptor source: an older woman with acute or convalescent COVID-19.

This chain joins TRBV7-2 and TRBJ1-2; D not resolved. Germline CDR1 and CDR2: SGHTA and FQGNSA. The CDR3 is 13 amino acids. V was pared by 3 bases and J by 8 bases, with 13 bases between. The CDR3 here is CASSFSPGMGYTF. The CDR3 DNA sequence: TGTGCCAGCAGCTTTTCCCCCGGGATGGGCTACACCTTC.

The DNA for the CDR3 is TGTGCCAGCAGCTTGGTTCGGACTGACTATGGCTACACCTTC. It is translated as CASSLVRTDYGYTF. This chain links TRBV5-6 with TRBJ1-2, with D unresolved. The V end lost 0 bases, the J end lost 3 bases, and 9 bases lay between the germline ends. This CDR3 comprises 14 residues. CDR1 is SGHDT and CDR2 is YYEEEE in the germline V gene.

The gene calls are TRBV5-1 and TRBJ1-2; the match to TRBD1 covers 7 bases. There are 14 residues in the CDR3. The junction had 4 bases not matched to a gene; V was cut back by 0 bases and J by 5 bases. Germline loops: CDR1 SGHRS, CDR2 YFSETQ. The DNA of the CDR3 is TGCGCCAGCAGCTTGGGGGACAGTTCGTATGGCTACACCTTC. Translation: CASSLGDSSYGYTF.

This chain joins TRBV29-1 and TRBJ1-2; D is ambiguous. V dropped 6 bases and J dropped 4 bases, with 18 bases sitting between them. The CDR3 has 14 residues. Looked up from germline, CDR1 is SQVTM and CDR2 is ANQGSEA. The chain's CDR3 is CSVVTNTVGYGYTF. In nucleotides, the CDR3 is TGCAGCGTGGTAACCAACACCGTTGGCTATGGCTACACCTTC.

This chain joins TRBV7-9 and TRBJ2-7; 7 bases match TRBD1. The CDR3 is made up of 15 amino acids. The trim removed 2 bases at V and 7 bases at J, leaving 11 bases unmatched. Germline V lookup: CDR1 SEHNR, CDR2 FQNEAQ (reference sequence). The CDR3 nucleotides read TGTGCCAGCAGCTTAAGGGACAGCCTCCCTCGAGAGCAGTACTTC. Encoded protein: CASSLRDSLPREQYF.

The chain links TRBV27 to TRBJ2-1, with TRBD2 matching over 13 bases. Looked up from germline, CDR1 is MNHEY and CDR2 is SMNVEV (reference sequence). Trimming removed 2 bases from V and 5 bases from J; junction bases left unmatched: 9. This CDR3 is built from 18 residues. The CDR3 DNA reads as TGTGCCAGCAGTTTAAACCGTTGGGGACTAGCGGGACACAATGAGCAGTTCTTC. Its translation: CASSLNRWGLAGHNEQFF.

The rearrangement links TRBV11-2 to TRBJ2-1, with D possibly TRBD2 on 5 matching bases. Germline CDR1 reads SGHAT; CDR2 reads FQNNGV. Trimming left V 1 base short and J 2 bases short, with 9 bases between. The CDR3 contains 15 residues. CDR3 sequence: CASSLAPSPYNEQFF. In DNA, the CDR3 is TGTGCCAGCAGCTTAGCACCTAGCCCCTACAATGAGCAGTTCTTC.

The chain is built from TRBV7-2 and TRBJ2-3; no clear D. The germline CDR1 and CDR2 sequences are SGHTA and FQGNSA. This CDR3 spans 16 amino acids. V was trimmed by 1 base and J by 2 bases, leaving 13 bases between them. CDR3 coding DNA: TGTGCCAGCAGCTTAGGAGCCCTGTTCTCCACAGATACGCAGTATTTT. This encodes CASSLGALFSTDTQYF.

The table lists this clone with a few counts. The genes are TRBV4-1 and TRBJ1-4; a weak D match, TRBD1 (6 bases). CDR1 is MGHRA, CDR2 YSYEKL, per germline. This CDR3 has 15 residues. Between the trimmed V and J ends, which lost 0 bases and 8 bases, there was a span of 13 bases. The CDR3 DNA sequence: TGCGCCAGCAGCCAAGAAGGGGGGGGAGGGGAAAAACTGTTTTTT. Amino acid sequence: CASSQEGGGGEKLFF.

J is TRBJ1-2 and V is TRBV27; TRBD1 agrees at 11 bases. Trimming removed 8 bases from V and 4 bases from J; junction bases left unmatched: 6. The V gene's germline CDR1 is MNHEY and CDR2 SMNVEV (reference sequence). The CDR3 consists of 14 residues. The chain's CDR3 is CASRYGTGGYGYTF. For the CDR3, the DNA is TGTGCCAGCCGGTACGGGACAGGGGGCTATGGCTACACCTTC.

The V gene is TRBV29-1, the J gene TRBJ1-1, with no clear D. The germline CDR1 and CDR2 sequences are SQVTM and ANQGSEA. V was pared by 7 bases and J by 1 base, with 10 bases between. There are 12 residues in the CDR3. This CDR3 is CSGHEGNTEAFF. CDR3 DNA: TGCAGCGGCCATGAGGGGAACACTGAAGCTTTCTTT.

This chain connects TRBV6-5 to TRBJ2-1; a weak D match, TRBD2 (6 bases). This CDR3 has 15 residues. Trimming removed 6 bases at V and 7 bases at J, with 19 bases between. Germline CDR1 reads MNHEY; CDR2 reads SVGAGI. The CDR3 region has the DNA TGTGCCAGCAGCTCCGGGGGTAGCGGTAGGAATGAGCAGTTCTTC. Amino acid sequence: CASSSGGSGRNEQFF.

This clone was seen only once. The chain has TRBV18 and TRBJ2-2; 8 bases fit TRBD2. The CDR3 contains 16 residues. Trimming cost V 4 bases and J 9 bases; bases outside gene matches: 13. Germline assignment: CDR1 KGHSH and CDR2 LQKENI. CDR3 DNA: TGTGCCAGCTCACTCGTACCGGGACTAGGCAAATGGGAGCTGTTTTTT. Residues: CASSLVPGLGKWELFF.

Here the CDR3 DNA reads TGTGCCAGCAGCGTCGGGACAGGGGGCACAGATACGCAGTATTTT. It encodes CASSVGTGGTDTQYF. The rearrangement uses TRBV5-6 and TRBJ2-3; TRBD1 matches at 10 bases. J lost 1 base, V lost 4 bases, and 3 bases had no gene match. Germline CDR1 SGHDT, CDR2 YYEEEE. The CDR3 consists of 15 residues. Using reference TRBV5-6 and TRBJ2-3 for the parts outside the CDR3, the full variable domain is DAGVTQSPTHLIKTRGQQVTLRCSPKSGHDTVSWYQQALGQGPQFIFQYYEEEERQRGNFPDRFSGHQFPNYSSELNVNALLLGDSALYLCASSVGTGGTDTQYFGPGTRLTVL.

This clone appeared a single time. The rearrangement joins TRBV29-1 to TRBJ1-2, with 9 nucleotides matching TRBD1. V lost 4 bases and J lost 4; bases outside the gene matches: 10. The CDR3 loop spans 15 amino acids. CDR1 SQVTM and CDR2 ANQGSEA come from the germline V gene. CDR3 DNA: TGCAGCGTTGTGTCTACAGGGGGCGCGTTCTATGGCTACACCTTC. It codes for CSVVSTGGAFYGYTF.

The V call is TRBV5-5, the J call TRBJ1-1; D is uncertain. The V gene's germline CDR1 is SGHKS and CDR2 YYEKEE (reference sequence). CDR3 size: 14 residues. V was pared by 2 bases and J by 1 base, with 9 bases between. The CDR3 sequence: CASSLEQWNTEAFF. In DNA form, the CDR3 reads TGTGCCAGCAGCTTAGAACAGTGGAACACTGAAGCTTTCTTT.

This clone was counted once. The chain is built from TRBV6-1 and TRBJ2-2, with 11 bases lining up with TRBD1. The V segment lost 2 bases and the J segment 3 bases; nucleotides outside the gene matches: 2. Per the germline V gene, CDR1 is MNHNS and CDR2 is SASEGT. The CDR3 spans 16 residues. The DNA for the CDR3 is TGTGCCAGCAGTGAACGGACAGGGGGCTACACCGGGGAGCTGTTTTTT. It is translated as CASSERTGGYTGELFF.

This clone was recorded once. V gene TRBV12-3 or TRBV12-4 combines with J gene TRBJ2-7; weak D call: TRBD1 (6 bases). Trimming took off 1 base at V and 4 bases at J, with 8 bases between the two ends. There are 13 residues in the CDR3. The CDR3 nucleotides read TGTGCCAGCAGTTTAGGACAGGTTTACGAGCAGTACTTC. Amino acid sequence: CASSLGQVYEQYF.

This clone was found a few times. The CDR3 bases are TGTGCCAGCTCACCTCAGCAGGGGGATGGCTACACCTTC. Protein product: CASSPQQGDGYTF. The gene calls are TRBV18 and TRBJ1-2; 7 nucleotides agree with TRBD1. The V gene end was trimmed by 3 bases and the J gene end by 6 bases; junction bases not matched to a gene: 4. The CDR3 extends over 13 amino acids. The germline V gene encodes CDR1 KGHSH and CDR2 LQKENI. The complete variable domain, with remaining parts taken from reference TRBV18 and TRBJ1-2, reads NAGVMQNPRHLVRRRGQEARLRCSPMKGHSHVYWYRQLPEEGLKFMVYLQKENIIDESGMPKERFSAEFPKEGPSILRIQQVVRGDSAAYFCASSPQQGDGYTFGSGTRLTVV.

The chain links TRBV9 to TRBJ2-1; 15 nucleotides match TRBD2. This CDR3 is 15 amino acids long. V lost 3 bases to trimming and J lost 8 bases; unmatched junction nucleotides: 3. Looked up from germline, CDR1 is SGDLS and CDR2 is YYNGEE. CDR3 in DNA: TGTGCCAGCAGCGCGGGACTAGCGGGGGGCTATGAGCAGTTCTTC. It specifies CASSAGLAGGYEQFF.

Here the CDR3 reads CASSLIQDRGHYGYTF. The CDR3 region has the DNA TGTGCCAGCAGCTTGATCCAGGACAGGGGCCACTATGGCTACACCTTC. J is TRBJ1-2 and V is TRBV5-6; 9 bases fit TRBD1. Looked up from germline, CDR1 is SGHDT and CDR2 is YYEEEE. J lost 3 bases, V lost 1 base, and 7 bases had no gene match. The length of the CDR3 is 16 residues.

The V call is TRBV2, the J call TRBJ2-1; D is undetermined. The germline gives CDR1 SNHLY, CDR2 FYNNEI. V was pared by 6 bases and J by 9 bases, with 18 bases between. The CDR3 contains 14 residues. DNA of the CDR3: TGTGCCAGCAGCTCCGGCCCGATGCAGCGTGAGCAGTTCTTC. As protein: CASSSGPMQREQFF.

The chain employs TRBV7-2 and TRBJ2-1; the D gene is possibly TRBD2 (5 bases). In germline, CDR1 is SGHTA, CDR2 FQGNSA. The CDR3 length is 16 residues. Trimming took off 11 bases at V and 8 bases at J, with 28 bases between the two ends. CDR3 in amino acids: CACCPAGRAASHEQFF. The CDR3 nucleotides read TGTGCCTGCTGCCCCGCTGGGCGGGCTGCCAGCCATGAGCAGTTCTTC.

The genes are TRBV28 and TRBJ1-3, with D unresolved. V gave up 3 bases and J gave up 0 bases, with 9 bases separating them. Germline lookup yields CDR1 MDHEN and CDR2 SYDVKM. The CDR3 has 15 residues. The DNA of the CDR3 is TGTGCCAGCAGTTTTATCGCAGGCTCTGGAAACACCATATATTTT. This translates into CASSFIAGSGNTIYF.

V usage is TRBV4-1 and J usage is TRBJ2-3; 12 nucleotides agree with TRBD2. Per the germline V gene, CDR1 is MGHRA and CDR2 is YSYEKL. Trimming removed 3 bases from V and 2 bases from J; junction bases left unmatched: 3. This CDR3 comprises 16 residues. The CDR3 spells CASSHGTSGYTDTQYF. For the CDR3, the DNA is TGCGCCAGCAGCCATGGGACTAGCGGGTACACAGATACGCAGTATTTT.

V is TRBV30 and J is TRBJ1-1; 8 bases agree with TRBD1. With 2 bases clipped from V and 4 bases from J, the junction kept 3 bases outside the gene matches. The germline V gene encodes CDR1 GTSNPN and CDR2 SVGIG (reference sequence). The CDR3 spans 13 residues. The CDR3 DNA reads TGTGCCTGGAGTCCAACAGGGGGCACTGAAGCTTTCTTT. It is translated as CAWSPTGGTEAFF.

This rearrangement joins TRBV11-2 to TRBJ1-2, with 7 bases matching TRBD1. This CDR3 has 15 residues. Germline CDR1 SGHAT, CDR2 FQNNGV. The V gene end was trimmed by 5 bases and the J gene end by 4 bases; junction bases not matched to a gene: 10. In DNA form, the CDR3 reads TGTGCCAGCAGCAGACCGGGACAGCCCCTCTATGGCTACACCTTC. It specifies CASSRPGQPLYGYTF. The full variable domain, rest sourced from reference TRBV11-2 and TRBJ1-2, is EAGVAQSPRYKIIEKRQSVAFWCNPISGHATLYWYQQILGQGPKLLIQFQNNGVVDDSQLPKDRFSAERLKGVDSTLKIQPAKLEDSAVYLCASSRPGQPLYGYTFGSGTRLTVV.